This T cell receptor beta chain was captured by sequencing in a study of technical replicates of blood from four donors. Produced via immunoSEQ multiplex PCR; TCRdb's table is partial and in-frame only. The sample has about 57,000 clones, around nine tenths seen once. The CDR3 contains 13 residues. CDR1 is MNHNY, CDR2 SVGAGI, per germline (reference sequence). V was shortened by 6 bases and J by 4 bases, with 12 bases between the two germline ends. V and J are TRBV6-6 and TRBJ1-2; tentatively, D is TRBD1 (6 bases). The TCR sequence derives from a human donor in good health. Some clones in this sample may be carry-over from other donors' samples. Sample: PBMCs. The CDR3 loop is CASSRGQLYGYTF. The CDR3, as DNA: TGTGCCAGCAGCCGAGGACAGCTCTATGGCTACACCTTC.